The 7 T cell receptor beta chains reported below all come from one sample, sequenced in a study of cytomegalovirus exposure and HLA in healthy donors. The PCR was carried out with 60 Vbeta primers and 13 Jbeta primers. This table comes from immunoSEQ multiplex PCR, and its TCRdb copy is limited to in-frame clones, with some not included. The table has 99,000 or so clones, nearly 15% seen once; the top ten hold around 0.86%. The sequenced material came from PBMCs. These receptors were collected from a female donor in good health and CMV-seronegative.

The CDR3 is CASSPRQGHEQYF. CDR3 DNA: TGTGCCAGCAGCCCTAGACAGGGCCACGAGCAGTACTTC. This chain uses TRBV7-9 with TRBJ2-7, with TRBD1 identical over 7 bases. Per the germline V gene, CDR1 is SEHNR and CDR2 is FQNEAQ (reference sequence). CDR3 length equals 13 residues. With V trimmed by 5 bases and J by 5 bases, 6 bases remained unmatched.

The chain employs TRBV15 and TRBJ1-5; D is undetermined. Germline CDR1 LNHNV, CDR2 YYDKDF (reference sequence). The ends were cut back, 1 base at V and 6 bases at J, with 10 bases in the middle. The CDR3 length is 14 residues. The CDR3: CATSRATSGQPQHF. CDR3 DNA sequence: TGTGCCACCAGCAGAGCCACCTCGGGTCAGCCCCAGCATTTT.

This clone has just a few counts. The chain couples TRBV6-5 to TRBJ2-1; D uncertain. The CDR3 loop spans 14 amino acids. Germline lookup yields CDR1 MNHEY and CDR2 SVGAGI. Deletions cut 6 bases from V and 9 bases from J, with 18 bases between. CDR3 coding DNA: TGTGCCAGCAGCCTCTTTCGTAAGGAGAGTGAGCAGTTCTTC. It specifies CASSLFRKESEQFF.

This chain joins TRBV19 and TRBJ2-1, with 7 bases identical to TRBD1. CDR1 and CDR2 (germline): LNHDA, SQIVND (reference sequence). V dropped 3 bases and J dropped 3; count of bases not matched to a gene: 2. The CDR3 sequence is 14 residues long. The CDR3 protein is CASSMRTGYNEQFF. CDR3 coding DNA: TGTGCCAGTAGTATGAGGACAGGCTACAATGAGCAGTTCTTC.

The DNA for the CDR3 is TGTGCCAGCAGCCTAGGACAGTTGACTGAAGCTTTCTTT. Protein: CASSLGQLTEAFF. The V gene is TRBV11-2, the J gene TRBJ1-1, with D tentatively TRBD1 (6 bases). V lost 5 bases to trimming and J lost 5 bases, with 12 bases between them. In germline, CDR1 is SGHAT, CDR2 FQNNGV. The CDR3 runs to 13 residues.

This clone has just a few counts. This rearrangement joins TRBV11-2 to TRBJ2-7; 7 bases are shared with TRBD1. The CDR3 runs to 13 residues. Losses at the gene ends were 6 bases for V and 3 bases for J; bases not matched to a gene: 5. CDR1 is SGHAT and CDR2 is FQNNGV in the germline V gene. The CDR3 sequence is CASRDRDRYEQYF. The CDR3 DNA sequence: TGTGCCAGCAGAGACAGGGACCGCTACGAGCAGTACTTC. The variable domain in full, with the rest retrieved from reference TRBV11-2 and TRBJ2-7, is EAGVAQSPRYKIIEKRQSVAFWCNPISGHATLYWYQQILGQGPKLLIQFQNNGVVDDSQLPKDRFSAERLKGVDSTLKIQPAKLEDSAVYLCASRDRDRYEQYFGPGTRLTVT.

The V and J genes are TRBV28 and TRBJ1-5; 8 bases align to TRBD1. This CDR3 is 15 amino acids long. Trimming took 5 bases from V and 7 from J; bases not matched to a gene: 10. Germline V CDR1 and CDR2: MDHEN, SYDVKM. CDR3 sequence (DNA): TGTGCCAGCAGTCCAACCCCGACAGGGGCCCAGCCCCAGCATTTT. Translating it yields CASSPTPTGAQPQHF.